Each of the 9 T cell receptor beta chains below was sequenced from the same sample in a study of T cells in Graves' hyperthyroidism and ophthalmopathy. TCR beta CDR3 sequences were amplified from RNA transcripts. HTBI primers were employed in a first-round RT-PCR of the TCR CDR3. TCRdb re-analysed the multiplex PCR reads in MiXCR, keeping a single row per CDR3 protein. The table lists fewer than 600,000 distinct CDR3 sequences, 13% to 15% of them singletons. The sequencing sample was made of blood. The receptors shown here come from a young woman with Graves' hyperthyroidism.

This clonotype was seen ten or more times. This CDR3 reads CASSHAGKLFF. The CDR3 region has the DNA TGTGCCAGCAGTCATGCTGGAAAACTGTTTTTT. The chain employs TRBV12-3 or TRBV12-4 and TRBJ1-4; D unclear. V shed 5 bases and J shed 10 bases, with 8 bases lying between them. CDR3 size: 11 residues.

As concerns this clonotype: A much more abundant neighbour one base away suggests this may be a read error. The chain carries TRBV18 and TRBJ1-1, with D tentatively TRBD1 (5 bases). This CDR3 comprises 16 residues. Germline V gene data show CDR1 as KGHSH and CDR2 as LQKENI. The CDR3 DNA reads TGTGCCAGCTCACCACCGAACCGGGTAGAGGACACTGAAGCTTCCTTT. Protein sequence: CASSPPNRVEDTEASF.

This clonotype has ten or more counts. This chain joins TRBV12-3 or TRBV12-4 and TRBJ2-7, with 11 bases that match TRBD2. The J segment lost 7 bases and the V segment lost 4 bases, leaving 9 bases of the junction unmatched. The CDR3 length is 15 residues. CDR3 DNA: TGTGCCAGCAGTTCTTCTAGCGGGAGGCCGGTAGAGCAGTACTTC. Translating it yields CASSSSSGRPVEQYF.

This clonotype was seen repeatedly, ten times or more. In nucleotides, the CDR3 is TGTGCCAGCAGTGACCCGGGACGCCGCTCTGGAAACACCATATATTTT. Translating gives CASSDPGRRSGNTIYF. The rearrangement links TRBV25-1 to TRBJ1-3, with D perhaps TRBD1 (5 bases). CDR3 size: 16 residues. The germline CDR1 and CDR2 sequences are MGHDK and SYGVNS. The V end lost 3 bases, the J end lost 0 bases, and 12 bases lay between the germline ends.

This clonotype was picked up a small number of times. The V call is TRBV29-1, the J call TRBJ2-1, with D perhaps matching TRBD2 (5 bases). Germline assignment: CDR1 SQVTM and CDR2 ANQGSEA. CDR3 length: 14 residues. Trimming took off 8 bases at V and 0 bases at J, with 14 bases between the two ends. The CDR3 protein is CSSLSAGSYNEQFF. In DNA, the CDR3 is TGCAGCTCCCTCTCGGCGGGCTCCTACAATGAGCAGTTCTTC.

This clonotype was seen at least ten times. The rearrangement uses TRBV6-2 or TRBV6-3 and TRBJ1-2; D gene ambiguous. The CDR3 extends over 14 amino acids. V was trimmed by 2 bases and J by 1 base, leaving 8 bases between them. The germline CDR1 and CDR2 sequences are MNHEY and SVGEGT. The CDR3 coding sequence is TGTGCCAGCAGTTACCGGGAGTTTAACTATGGCTACACCTTC. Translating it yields CASSYREFNYGYTF.

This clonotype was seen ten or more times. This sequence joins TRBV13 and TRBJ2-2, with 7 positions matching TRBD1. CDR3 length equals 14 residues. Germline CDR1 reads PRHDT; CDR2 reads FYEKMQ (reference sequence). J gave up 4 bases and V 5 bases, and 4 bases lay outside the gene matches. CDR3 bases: TGTGCCAGCAGCGGAGGACAGGTCACCGGGGAGCTGTTTTTT. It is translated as CASSGGQVTGELFF.

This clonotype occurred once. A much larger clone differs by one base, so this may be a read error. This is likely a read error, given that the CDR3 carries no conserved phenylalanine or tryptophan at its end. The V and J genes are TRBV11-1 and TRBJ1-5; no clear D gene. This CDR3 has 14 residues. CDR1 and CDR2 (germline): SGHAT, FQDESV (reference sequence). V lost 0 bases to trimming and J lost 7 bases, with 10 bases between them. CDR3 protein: CASSLAAGAQPQHV. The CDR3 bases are TGTGCCAGCAGCTTAGCGGCGGGAGCGCAGCCCCAGCATGTT.

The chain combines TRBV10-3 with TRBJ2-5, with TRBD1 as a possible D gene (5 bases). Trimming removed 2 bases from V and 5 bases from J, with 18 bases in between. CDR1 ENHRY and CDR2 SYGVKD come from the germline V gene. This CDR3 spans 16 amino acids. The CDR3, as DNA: TGTGCCATCAGTGAGGCGGACAAAAAGAAAGCGGAGACCCAGTACTTC. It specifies CAISEADKKKAETQYF.